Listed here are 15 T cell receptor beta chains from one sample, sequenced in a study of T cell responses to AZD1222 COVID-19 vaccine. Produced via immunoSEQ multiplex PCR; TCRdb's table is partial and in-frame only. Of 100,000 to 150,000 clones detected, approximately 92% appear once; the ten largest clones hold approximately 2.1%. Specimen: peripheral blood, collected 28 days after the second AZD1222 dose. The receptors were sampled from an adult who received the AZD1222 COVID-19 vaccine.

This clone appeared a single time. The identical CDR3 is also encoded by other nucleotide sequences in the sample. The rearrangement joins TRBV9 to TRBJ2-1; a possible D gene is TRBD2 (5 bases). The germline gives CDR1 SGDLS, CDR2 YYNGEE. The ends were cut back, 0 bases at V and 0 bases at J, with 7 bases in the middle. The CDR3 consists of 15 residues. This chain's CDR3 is CASSVGGGSYNEQFF. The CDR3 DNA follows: TGTGCCAGCAGCGTAGGAGGAGGCTCCTACAATGAGCAGTTCTTC.

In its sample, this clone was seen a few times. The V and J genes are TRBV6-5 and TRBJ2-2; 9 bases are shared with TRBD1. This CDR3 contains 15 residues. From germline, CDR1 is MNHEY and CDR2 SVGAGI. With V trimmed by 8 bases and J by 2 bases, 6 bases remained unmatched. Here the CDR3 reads CASHSTGGNTGELFF. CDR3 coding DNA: TGTGCCAGCCATTCAACAGGGGGCAACACCGGGGAGCTGTTTTTT.

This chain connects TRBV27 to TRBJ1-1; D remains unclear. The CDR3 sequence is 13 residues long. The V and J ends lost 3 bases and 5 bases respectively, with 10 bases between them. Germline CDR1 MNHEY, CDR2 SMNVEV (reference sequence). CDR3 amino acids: CASSFFVKTEAFF. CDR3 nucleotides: TGTGCCAGCAGTTTCTTCGTAAAAACTGAAGCTTTCTTT.

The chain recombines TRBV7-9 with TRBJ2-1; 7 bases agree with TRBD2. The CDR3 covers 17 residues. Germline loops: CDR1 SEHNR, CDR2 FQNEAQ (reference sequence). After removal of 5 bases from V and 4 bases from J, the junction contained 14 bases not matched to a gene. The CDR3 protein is CASSRSTTGTKYNEQFF. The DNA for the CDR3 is TGTGCCAGCAGCCGTTCTACCACCGGGACTAAATACAATGAGCAGTTCTTC.

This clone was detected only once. The CDR3 loop reads CASSLTQQGGGDEQFF. CDR3 DNA sequence: TGTGCCAGCTCCCTAACACAACAGGGAGGCGGCGATGAGCAGTTCTTC. The V gene is TRBV18, the J gene TRBJ2-1, with D possibly being TRBD1 or TRBD2 (6 bases each). This CDR3 contains 16 residues. Deletions cut 6 bases from V and 8 bases from J, with 23 bases between. The germline gives CDR1 KGHSH, CDR2 LQKENI.

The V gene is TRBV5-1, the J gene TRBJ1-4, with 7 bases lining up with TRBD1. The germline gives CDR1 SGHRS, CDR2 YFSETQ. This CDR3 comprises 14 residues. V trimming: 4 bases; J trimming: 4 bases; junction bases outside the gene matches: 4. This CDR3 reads CASSRQGGNEKLFF. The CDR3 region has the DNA TGCGCCAGCAGCCGACAGGGCGGTAATGAAAAACTGTTTTTT. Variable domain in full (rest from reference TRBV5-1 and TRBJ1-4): KAGVTQTPRYLIKTRGQQVTLSCSPISGHRSVSWYQQTPGQGLQFLFEYFSETQRNKGNFPGRFSGRQFSNSRSEMNVSTLELGDSALYLCASSRQGGNEKLFFGSGTQLSVL.

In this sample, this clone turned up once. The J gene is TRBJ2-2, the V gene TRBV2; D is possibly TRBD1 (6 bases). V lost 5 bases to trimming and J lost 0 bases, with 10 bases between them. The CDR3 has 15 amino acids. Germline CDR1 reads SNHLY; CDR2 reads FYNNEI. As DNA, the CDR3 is TGTGCCAGCAGTACAGGGACCTCGAACACCGGGGAGCTGTTTTTT. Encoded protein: CASSTGTSNTGELFF.

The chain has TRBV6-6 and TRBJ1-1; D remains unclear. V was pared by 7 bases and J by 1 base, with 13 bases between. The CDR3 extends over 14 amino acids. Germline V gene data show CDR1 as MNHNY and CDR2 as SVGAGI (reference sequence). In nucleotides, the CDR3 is TGTGCCAGCACCAACCGAGGAGCGAACACTGAAGCTTTCTTT. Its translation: CASTNRGANTEAFF.

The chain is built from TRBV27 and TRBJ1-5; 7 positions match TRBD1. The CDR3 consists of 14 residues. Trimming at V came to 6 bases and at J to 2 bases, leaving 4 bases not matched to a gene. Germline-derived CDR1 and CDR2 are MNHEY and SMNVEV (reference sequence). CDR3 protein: CASRRTGGNQPQHF. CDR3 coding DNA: TGTGCCAGCAGGAGAACAGGGGGCAATCAGCCCCAGCATTTT.

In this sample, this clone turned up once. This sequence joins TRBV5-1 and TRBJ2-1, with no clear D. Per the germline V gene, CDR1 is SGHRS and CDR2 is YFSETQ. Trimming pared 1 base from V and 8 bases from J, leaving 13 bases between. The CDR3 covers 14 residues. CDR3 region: CASSLSTFGDEQFF. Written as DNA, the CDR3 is TGCGCCAGCAGCTTGAGCACCTTTGGTGATGAGCAGTTCTTC.

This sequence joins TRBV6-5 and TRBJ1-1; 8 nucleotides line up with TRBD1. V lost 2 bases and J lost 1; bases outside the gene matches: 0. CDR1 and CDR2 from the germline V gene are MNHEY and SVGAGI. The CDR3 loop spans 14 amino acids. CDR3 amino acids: CASSYTGGNTEAFF. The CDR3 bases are TGTGCCAGCAGTTACACAGGGGGGAACACTGAAGCTTTCTTT.

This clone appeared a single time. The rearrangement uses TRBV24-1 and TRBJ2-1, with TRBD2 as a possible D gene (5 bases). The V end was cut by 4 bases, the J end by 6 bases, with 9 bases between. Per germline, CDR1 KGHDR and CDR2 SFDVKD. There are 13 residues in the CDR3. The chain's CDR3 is CATSDRGLNEQFF. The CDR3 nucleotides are TGTGCCACCAGTGACCGCGGACTCAATGAGCAGTTCTTC.

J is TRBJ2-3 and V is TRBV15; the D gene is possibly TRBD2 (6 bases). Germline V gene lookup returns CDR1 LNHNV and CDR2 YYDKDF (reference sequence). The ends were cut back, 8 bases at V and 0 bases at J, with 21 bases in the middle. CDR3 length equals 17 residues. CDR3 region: CATEKRTTPSSTDTQYF. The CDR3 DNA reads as TGTGCCACCGAAAAGAGGACTACTCCTTCTAGCACAGATACGCAGTATTTT.

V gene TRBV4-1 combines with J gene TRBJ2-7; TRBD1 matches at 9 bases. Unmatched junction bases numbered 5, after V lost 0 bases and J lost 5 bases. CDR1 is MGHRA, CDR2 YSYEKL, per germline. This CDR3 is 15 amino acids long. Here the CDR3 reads CASSQEDRGFDEQYF. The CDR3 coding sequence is TGCGCCAGCAGCCAAGAGGACAGGGGTTTCGACGAGCAGTACTTC.

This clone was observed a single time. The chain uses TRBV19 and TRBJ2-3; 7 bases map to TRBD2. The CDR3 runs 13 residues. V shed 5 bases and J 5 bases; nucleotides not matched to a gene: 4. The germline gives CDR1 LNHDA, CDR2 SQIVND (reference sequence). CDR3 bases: TGTGCCAGTAGTTGGGGGGGGATAGATACGCAGTATTTT. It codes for CASSWGGIDTQYF.